This TCR beta chain appears in the sequencing data of a study of monozygotic twins with inflammatory bowel disease. CDR1 is LNHDA and CDR2 is SQIVND in the germline V gene (reference sequence). CDR3 length: 16 residues. UMIs with a 6-nucleotide sample barcode were added by template switching. For each CDR3 protein, TCRdb gives one entry from its re-call of the 5' RACE reads, without DNA. The sample table sets out 190,000 or so distinct CDR3 sequences. This TCR came from a human donor with ulcerative colitis or Crohn's disease, or a healthy co-twin of an affected twin (not recorded which). The chain employs TRBV19 and TRBJ1-3. The sample was blood. This CDR3 is CASSSHTLGSGNTIYF. The full variable domain, with the rest looked up from reference TRBV19 and TRBJ1-3, is DGGITQSPKYLFRKEGQNVTLSCEQNLNHDAMYWYRQDPGQGLRLIYYSQIVNDFQKGDIAEGYSVSREKKESFPLTVTSAQKNPTAFYLCASSSHTLGSGNTIYFGEGSWLTVV.